This T cell receptor beta chain was identified during a study of identical twins. Study findings and constraints: It was possible that invariant MAIT and iNKT cells partly confounded the zero-insertion analyses.

A remark on this clonotype: The antigen remains undetermined.

The CDR3 spans 12 residues. Trimming removed 6 bases at V and 2 bases at J, with 7 bases between. TCRdb reprocessed the 5' RACE reads with MiXCR, giving one entry per CDR3 protein. Counted here are around 960,000 distinct CDR3 sequences, 9% to 15% occurring once; the ten biggest clones make up roughly 1.5%. The sample was also linked to a second study, of yellow fever vaccine responses in identical twins.

The TCR comes from a woman aged 18-29 years in good health. The sample consisted of PBMCs. V usage is TRBV12-3 or TRBV12-4 and J usage is TRBJ2-5, with D unclear. CDR3 in DNA: TGTGCCAGCAGCTGGGCGCAAGAGACCCAGTACTTC. It specifies CASSWAQETQYF.